This T cell receptor beta chain emerged from a study of cytomegalovirus exposure and HLA in healthy donors. Study at large: Unique TCRs numbering around 85 million, obtained from HLA-typed donors, made up an early data release.

The germline V gene encodes CDR1 SGHRS and CDR2 YFSETQ. Trimming took 0 bases from V and 5 from J, leaving 13 bases between them. This CDR3 has 15 amino acids. Whole-study findings and limits: Using a false discovery rate of 0.05, a later analysis showed that approximately 16,000 TCR beta sequences were associated with HLA alleles. Overall, 164 TCR beta chains were annotated as cytomegalovirus-associated.

As for this clone: Its antigen is currently unknown.

The study ran its PCR with 60 Vbeta and 13 Jbeta primers. The method was immunoSEQ multiplex PCR; TCRdb's version includes in-frame clones alone and lacks a portion of them. The sample shows about 160,000 clones, and approximately 2.3% sits with its ten largest clones. This clonotype was sampled from a man aged 25 to 40 in good health and CMV-seronegative. The J gene is TRBJ2-3, the V gene TRBV5-1; D remains unclear. The sample comprised PBMCs. In DNA, the CDR3 is TGCGCCAGCAGCTTGGGAGGAGCCGAAAAAGATACGCAGTATTTT. It is translated as CASSLGGAEKDTQYF.